This section outlines one T cell receptor beta chain sequence together with its context. Germline assignment: CDR1 SGHTA and CDR2 FQGTGA. V was clipped by 2 bases and J by 4 bases, with 14 bases between them. The CDR3 runs 15 residues. Method: immunoSEQ multiplex PCR; TCRdb's copy keeps in-frame clones and lacks some. Found here are about 3,500 clones, almost 85% of them singletons; the top ten hold 27%. These data come from a study of hypomethylating agent response in myelodysplastic syndrome. The rearrangement uses TRBV7-3 and TRBJ1-2, with D possibly TRBD1 on 6 matching bases. The sequence came from a human donor with myelodysplastic syndrome. Here the sequenced sample was bone marrow, taken before or after starting hypomethylating agent treatment for myelodysplastic syndrome (not recorded which). Here the CDR3 reads CASSLVGGGGYGYTF. CDR3 bases: TGTGCCAGCAGCTTAGTCGGAGGGGGGGGCTATGGCTACACCTTC.